This T cell receptor beta chain was identified during a study of blood T cell repertoires in COVID-19. Study at large: Both acute and convalescent COVID-19 samples were obtained from the United States, Italy and Spain. Sources were T cells, B-cell-depleted T cells, or PBMCs; the material itself was cDNA or gDNA.

CDR1 and CDR2 from the germline V gene are MDHEN and SYDVKM. V lost 6 bases, J lost 4 bases, and 21 bases lay in between. This CDR3 is built from 16 residues. Per the authors' pipeline: Reference gene primer amplification yielded estimated nucleated cell counts. The method was immunoSEQ multiplex PCR; TCRdb's version includes in-frame clones alone and lacks a portion of them. V, J and clone size derive from that table, while D and trimming were established from the DNA sequence. The data show about 360,000 clones, around 83% seen once. The specimen was peripheral blood. This chain uses TRBV28 with TRBJ2-5, with D possibly being TRBD1 (5 bases). The sequence was collected from a man aged 25 to 45 with active or convalescent COVID-19. CDR3 sequence (DNA): TGTGCCAGCAGCTTGTTCGGCAGGGAAGGCGGAGAGACCCAGTACTTC. Amino acids: CASSLFGREGGETQYF.